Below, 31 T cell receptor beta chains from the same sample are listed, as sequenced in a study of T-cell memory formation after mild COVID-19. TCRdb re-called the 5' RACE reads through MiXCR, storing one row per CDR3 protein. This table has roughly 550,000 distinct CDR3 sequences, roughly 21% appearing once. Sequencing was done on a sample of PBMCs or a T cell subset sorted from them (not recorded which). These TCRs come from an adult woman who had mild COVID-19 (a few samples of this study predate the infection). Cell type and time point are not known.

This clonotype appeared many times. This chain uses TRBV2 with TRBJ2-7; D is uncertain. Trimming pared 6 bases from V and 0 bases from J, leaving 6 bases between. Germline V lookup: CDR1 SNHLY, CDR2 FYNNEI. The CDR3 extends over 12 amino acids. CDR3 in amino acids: CASRLSSYEQYF. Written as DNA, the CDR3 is TGTGCCAGCAGGCTTAGCTCCTACGAGCAGTACTTC.

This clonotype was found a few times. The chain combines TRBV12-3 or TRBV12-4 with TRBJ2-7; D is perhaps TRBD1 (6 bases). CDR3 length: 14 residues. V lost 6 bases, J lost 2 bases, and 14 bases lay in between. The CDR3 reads CASRLTGSTYEQYF. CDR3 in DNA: TGTGCCAGCAGATTGACAGGTTCCACCTACGAGCAGTACTTC.

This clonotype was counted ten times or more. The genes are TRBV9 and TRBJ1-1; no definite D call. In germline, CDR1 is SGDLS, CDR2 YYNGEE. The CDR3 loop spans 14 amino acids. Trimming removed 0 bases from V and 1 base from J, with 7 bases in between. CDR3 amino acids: CASSVGAGNTEAFF. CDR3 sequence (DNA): TGTGCCAGCAGCGTAGGGGCAGGGAACACTGAAGCTTTCTTT.

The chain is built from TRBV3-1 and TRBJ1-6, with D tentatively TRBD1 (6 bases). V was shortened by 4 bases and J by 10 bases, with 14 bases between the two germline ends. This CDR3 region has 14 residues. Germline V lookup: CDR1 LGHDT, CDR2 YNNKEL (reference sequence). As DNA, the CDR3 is TGTGCCAGCAGCCTCGGGACAAAAGGGTCACCCCTCCACTTT. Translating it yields CASSLGTKGSPLHF.

CDR3 in amino acids: CASSDGTGNTEAFF. The CDR3 DNA reads TGTGCCAGCAGTGACGGGACAGGGAACACTGAAGCTTTCTTT. The chain links TRBV6-4 to TRBJ1-1, with 8 nucleotides matching TRBD1. Looked up from germline, CDR1 is MRHNA and CDR2 is SNTAGT. The CDR3 length is 14 residues. J lost 1 base, V lost 2 bases, and 0 bases had no gene match.

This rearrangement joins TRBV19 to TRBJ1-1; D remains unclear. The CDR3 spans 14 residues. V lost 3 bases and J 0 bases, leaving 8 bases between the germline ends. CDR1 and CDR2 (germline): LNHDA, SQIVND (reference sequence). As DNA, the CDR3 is TGTGCCAGTAGTATCAAGAACCTGAACACTGAAGCTTTCTTT. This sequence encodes CASSIKNLNTEAFF.

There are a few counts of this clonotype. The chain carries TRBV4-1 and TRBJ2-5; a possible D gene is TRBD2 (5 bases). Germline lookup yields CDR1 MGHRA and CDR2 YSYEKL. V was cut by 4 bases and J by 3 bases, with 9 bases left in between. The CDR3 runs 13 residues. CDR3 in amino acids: CASSRAVEETQYF. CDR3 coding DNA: TGCGCCAGCAGCCGAGCGGTCGAAGAGACCCAGTACTTC.

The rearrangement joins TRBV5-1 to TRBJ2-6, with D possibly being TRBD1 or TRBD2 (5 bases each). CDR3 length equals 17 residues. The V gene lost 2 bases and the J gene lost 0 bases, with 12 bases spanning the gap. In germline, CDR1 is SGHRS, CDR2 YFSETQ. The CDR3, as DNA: TGCGCCAGCAGCTTCGCTGGGGGTAACTCTGGGGCCAACGTCCTGACTTTC. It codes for CASSFAGGNSGANVLTF.

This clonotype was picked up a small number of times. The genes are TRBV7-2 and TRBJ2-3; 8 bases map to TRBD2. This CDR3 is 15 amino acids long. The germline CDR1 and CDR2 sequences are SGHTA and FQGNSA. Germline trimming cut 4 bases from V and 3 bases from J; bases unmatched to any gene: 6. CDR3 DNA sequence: TGTGCCAGCAGCTACGGACTAGCTGGAACAGATACGCAGTATTTT. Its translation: CASSYGLAGTDTQYF.

The CDR3 DNA sequence: TGTGCCAGCAGCCGACAGGGGGAAAAACTGTTTTTT. This codes for CASSRQGEKLFF. The chain carries TRBV14 and TRBJ1-4, with 8 nucleotides matching TRBD1. The ends lost 4 bases at V and 8 bases at J; junction bases unmatched: 0. This CDR3 has 12 residues. The germline V gene encodes CDR1 SGHDN and CDR2 FVKESK. The entire variable domain, with the rest obtained from reference TRBV14 and TRBJ1-4, is as follows: EAGVTQFPSHSVIEKGQTVTLRCDPISGHDNLYWYRRVMGKEIKFLLHFVKESKQDESGMPNNRFLAERTGGTYSTLKVQPAELEDSGVYFCASSRQGEKLFFGSGTQLSVL.

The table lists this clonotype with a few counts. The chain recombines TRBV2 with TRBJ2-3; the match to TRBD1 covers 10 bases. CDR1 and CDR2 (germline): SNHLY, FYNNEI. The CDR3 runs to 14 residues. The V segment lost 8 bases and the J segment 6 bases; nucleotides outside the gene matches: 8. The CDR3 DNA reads TGTGCCAGCGGGAAGACAGGGGGCATTGATACGCAGTATTTT. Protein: CASGKTGGIDTQYF.

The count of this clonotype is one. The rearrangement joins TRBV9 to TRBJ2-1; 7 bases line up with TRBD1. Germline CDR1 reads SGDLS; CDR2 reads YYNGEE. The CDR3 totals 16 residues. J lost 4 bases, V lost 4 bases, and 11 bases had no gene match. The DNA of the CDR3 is TGTGCCAGCAGCACGGAAGATGAGACAGGGTACAATGAGCAGTTCTTC. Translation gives CASSTEDETGYNEQFF. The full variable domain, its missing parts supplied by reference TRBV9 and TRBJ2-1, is DSGVTQTPKHLITATGQRVTLRCSPRSGDLSVYWYQQSLDQGLQFLIQYYNGEERAKGNILERFSAQQFPDLHSELNLSSLELGDSALYFCASSTEDETGYNEQFFGPGTRLTVL.

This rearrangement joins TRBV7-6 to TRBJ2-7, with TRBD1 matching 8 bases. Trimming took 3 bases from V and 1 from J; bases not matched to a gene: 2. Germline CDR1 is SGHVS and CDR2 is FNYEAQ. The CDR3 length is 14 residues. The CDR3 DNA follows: TGTGCCAGCAGCTTGACAGGGGAATCCTACGAGCAGTACTTC. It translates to CASSLTGESYEQYF.

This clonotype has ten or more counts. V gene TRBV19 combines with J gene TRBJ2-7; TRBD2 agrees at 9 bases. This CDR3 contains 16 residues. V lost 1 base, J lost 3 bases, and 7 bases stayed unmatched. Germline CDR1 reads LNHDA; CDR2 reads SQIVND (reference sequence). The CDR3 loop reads CASSIGPAGGRYEQYF. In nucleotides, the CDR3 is TGTGCCAGTAGTATAGGCCCAGCGGGAGGCCGCTACGAGCAGTACTTC.

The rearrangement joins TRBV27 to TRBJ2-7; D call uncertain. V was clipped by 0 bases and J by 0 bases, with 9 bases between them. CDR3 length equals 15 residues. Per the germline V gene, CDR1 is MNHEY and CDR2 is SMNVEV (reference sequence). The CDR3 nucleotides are TGTGCCAGCAGTTTATCGCGGCCCTACTCCTACGAGCAGTACTTC. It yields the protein CASSLSRPYSYEQYF.

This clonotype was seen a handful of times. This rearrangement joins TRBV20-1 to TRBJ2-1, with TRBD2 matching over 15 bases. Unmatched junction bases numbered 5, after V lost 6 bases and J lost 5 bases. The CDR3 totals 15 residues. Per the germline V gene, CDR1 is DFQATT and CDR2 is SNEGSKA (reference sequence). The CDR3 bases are TGCAGTGCCAGGGGACTAGCGGGAGGCAACAATGAGCAGTTCTTC. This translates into CSARGLAGGNNEQFF.

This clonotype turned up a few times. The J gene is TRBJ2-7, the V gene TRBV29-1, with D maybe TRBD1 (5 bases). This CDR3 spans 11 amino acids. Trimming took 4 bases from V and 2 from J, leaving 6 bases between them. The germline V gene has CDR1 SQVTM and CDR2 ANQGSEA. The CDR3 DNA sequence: TGCAGCGTTGCAGGGACCTACGAGCAGTACTTC. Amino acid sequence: CSVAGTYEQYF.

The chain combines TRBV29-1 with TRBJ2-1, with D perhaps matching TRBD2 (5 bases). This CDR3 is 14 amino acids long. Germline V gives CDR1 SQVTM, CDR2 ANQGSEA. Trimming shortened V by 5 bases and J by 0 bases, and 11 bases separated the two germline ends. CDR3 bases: TGCAGCGTTCGAGGAGCGGTCTCCTACAATGAGCAGTTCTTC. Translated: CSVRGAVSYNEQFF.

This CDR3 is CASSYSELVANEQFF. The CDR3 nucleotides read TGTGCCAGCAGTTATTCGGAACTAGTCGCCAATGAGCAGTTCTTC. The V and J genes are TRBV6-2 or TRBV6-3 and TRBJ2-1, with D possibly TRBD2 on 5 matching bases. There are 15 residues in the CDR3. Germline-derived CDR1 and CDR2 are MNHEY and SVGEGT. Trimming removed 3 bases at V and 6 bases at J, with 15 bases between.

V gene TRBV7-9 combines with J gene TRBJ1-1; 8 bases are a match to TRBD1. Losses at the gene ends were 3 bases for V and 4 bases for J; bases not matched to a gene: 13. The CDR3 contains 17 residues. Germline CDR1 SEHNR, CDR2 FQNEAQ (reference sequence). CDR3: CASSFRGQGGLVTEAFF. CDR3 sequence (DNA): TGTGCCAGCAGCTTTCGCGGACAGGGCGGGTTAGTCACTGAAGCTTTCTTT.

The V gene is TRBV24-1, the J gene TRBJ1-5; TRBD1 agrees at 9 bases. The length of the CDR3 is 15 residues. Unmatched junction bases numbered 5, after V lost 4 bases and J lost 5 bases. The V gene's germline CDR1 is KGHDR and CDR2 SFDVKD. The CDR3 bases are TGTGCCACCAGTGACCCCCGACAGGGGGATCAGCCCCAGCATTTT. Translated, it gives CATSDPRQGDQPQHF.

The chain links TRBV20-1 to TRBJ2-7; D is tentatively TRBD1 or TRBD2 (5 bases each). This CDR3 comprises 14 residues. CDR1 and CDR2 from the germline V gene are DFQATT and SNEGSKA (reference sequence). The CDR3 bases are TGCAGCATAACTTCCGGGACCCCAACCTACGAGCAGTACTTC. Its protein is CSITSGTPTYEQYF.

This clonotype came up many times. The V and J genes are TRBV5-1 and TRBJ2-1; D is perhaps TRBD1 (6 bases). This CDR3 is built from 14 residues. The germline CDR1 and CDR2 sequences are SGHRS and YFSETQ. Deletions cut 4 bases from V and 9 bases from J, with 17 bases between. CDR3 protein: CASSPRAQGTEQFF. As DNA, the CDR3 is TGCGCCAGCAGCCCGCGGGCCCAGGGGACTGAGCAGTTCTTC.

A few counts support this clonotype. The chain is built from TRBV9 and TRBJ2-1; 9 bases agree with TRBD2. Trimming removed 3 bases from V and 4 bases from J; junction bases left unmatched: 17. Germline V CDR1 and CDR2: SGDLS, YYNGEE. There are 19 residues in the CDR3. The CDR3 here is CASSAEGTSSSKIYNEQFF. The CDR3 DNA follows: TGTGCCAGCAGCGCGGAGGGGACTAGCAGTTCAAAGATTTACAATGAGCAGTTCTTC.

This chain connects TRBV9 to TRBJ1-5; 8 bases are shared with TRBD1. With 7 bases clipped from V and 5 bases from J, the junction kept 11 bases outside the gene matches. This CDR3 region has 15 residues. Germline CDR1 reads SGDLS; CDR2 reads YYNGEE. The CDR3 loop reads CASGQGTGPYQPQHF. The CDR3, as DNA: TGTGCCAGCGGACAGGGAACAGGACCGTATCAGCCCCAGCATTTT.

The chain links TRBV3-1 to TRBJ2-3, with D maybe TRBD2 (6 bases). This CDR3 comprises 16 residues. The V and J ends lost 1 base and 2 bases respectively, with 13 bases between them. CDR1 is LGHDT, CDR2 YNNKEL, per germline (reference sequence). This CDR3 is CASSQGVGGNTDTQYF. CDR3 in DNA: TGTGCCAGCAGCCAAGGAGTAGGCGGGAACACAGATACGCAGTATTTT.

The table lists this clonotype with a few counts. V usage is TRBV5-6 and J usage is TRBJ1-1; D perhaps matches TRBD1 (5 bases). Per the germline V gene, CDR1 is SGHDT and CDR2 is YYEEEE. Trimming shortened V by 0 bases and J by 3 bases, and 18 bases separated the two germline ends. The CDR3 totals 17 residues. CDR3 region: CASSLEGDPRADTEAFF. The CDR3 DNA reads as TGTGCCAGCAGCTTGGAGGGCGACCCCAGGGCGGACACTGAAGCTTTCTTT.

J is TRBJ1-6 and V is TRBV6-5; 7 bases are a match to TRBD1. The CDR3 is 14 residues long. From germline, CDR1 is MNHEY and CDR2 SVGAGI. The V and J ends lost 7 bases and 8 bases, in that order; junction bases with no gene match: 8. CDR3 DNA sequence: TGTGCCAGCACCACGGGGAGGGGGCATTCACCCCTCCACTTT. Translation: CASTTGRGHSPLHF.

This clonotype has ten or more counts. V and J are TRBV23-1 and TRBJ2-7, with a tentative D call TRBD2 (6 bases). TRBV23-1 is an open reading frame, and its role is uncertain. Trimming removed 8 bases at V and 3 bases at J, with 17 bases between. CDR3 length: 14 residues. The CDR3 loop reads CASGDSLLGYEQYF. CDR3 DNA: TGCGCCAGCGGGGACTCGCTCCTGGGCTACGAGCAGTACTTC.

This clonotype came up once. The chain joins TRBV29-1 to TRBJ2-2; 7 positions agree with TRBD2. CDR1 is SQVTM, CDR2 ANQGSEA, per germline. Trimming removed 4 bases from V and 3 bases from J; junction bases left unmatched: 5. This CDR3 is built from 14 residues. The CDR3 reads CSVGGGIDTGELFF. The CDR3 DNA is TGCAGCGTTGGGGGGGGGATCGACACCGGGGAGCTGTTTTTT.

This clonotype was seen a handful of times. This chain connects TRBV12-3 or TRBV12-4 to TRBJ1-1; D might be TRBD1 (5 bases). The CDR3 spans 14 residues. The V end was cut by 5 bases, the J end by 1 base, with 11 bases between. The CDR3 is CASSPMGGNTEAFF. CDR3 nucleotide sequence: TGTGCCAGCAGTCCCATGGGGGGGAACACTGAAGCTTTCTTT.